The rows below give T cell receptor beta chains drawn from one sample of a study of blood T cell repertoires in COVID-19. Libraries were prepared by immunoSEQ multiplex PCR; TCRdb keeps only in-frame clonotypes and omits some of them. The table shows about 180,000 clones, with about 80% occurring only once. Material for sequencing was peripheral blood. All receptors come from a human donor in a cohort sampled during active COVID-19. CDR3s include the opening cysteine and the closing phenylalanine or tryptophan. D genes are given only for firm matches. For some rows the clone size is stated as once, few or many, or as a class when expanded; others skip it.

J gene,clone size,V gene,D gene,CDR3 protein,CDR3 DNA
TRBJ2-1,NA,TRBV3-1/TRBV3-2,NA,CASSQLTGLAYNEQFF,TGTGCCAGCAGCCAGCTCACAGGTTTGGCCTACAATGAGCAGTTCTTC
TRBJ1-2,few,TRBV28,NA,CASSFSEGWGYTF,TGTGCCAGCAGTTTTTCGGAGGGTTGGGGCTACACCTTC
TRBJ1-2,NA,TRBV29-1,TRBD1,CSVDLRDRGLRGYTF,TGCAGCGTTGACCTGAGGGACAGGGGGCTACGAGGCTACACCTTC
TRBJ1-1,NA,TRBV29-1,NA,CSVGQELNTEAFF,TGCAGCGTGGGGCAGGAATTGAACACTGAAGCTTTCTTT
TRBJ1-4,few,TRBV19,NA,CASSIGAGFNEKLFF,TGTGCCAGTAGTATTGGGGCAGGCTTTAATGAAAAACTGTTTTTT
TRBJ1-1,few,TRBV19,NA,CASSIDIEAFF,TGTGCCAGTAGTATTGACATTGAAGCTTTCTTT
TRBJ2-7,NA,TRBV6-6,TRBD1,CASRPGQAYEQYF,TGTGCCAGTAGACCAGGACAGGCGTACGAGCAGTACTTC
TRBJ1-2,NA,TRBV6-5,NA,CASSLTTGTTVRGYTF,TGTGCCAGCAGTTTGACAACCGGGACAACCGTTAGAGGCTACACCTTC
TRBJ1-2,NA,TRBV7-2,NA,CASSLGRGWGYTF,TGTGCCAGCAGCTTGGGCCGTGGTTGGGGCTACACCTTC
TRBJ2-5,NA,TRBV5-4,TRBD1,CASSSKDRAQETQYF,TGTGCCAGCAGCAGCAAGGACAGGGCCCAAGAGACCCAGTACTTC
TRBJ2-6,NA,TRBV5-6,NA,CASRSAGANVLTF,TGTGCCAGCAGATCCGCTGGGGCCAACGTCCTGACTTTC
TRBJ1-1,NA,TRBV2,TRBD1,CASSRSGTGTEAFF,TGTGCCAGCAGTCGCTCCGGGACAGGGACTGAAGCTTTCTTT
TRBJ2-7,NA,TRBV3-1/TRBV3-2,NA,CASSQGPPGTFPTYEQYF,TGTGCCAGCAGCCAAGGCCCACCCGGGACATTTCCTACCTACGAGCAGTACTTC
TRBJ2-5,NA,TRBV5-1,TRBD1,CASSPRTGGASETQYF,TGCGCCAGCAGCCCAAGGACAGGGGGCGCGTCAGAGACCCAGTACTTC
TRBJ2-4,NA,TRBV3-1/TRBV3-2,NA,CASSPMPGTKNIQYF,TGTGCCAGCAGCCCAATGCCAGGGACCAAAAACATTCAGTACTTC
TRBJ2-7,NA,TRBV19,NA,CASSIARAYEQYF,TGTGCCAGTAGTATAGCGAGAGCCTACGAGCAGTACTTC
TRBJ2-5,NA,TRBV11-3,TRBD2,CASSAGGAGETQYF,TGTGCCAGCAGCGCGGGGGGCGCTGGAGAGACCCAGTACTTC
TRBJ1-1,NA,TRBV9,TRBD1,CASSPSVLPTGGSTEAFF,TGTGCCAGCAGCCCATCCGTACTACCAACAGGGGGGAGCACTGAAGCTTTCTTT
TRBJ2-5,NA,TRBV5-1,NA,CASSISGSRETQYF,TGCGCCAGCAGCATTAGCGGTAGTAGAGAGACCCAGTACTTC
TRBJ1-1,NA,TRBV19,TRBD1,CASSMGPGTDAFF,TGTGCCAGTAGTATGGGGCCCGGGACAGACGCTTTCTTT
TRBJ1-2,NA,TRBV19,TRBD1,CASSELPGQGYGYTF,TGTGCCAGTAGTGAACTTCCGGGACAGGGCTATGGCTACACCTTC
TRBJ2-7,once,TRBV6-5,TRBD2,CASGRGAAYEQYF,TGTGCCAGCGGGCGGGGGGCAGCCTACGAGCAGTACTTC
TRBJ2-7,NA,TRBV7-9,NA,CASSPYWSKEFYEQYF,TGTGCCAGCAGCCCCTATTGGTCCAAAGAGTTCTACGAGCAGTACTTC
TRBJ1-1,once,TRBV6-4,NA,CASSAQAGTEAFF,TGTGCCAGCAGTGCGCAGGCGGGCACTGAAGCTTTCTTT
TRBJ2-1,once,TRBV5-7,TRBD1,CASSTRQGEGSYNEQFF,TGTGCCAGCAGCACCCGACAGGGGGAAGGCTCCTACAATGAGCAGTTCTTC
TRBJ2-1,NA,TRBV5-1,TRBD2,CASSPTGTSGGSSYNEQFF,TGCGCCAGCAGCCCTACCGGGACTAGCGGGGGGTCCTCCTACAATGAGCAGTTCTTC
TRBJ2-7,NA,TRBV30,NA,CAWSVLQAYEQYF,TGTGCCTGGAGTGTTTTACAGGCCTACGAGCAGTACTTC
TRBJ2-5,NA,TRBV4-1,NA,CASSQAVHRDWGETQYF,TGCGCCAGCAGCCAGGCGGTCCACCGGGACTGGGGAGAGACCCAGTACTTC
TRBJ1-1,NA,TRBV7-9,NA,CASSLGGGMNTEAFF,TGTGCCAGCAGCTTAGGTGGGGGCATGAACACTGAAGCTTTCTTT
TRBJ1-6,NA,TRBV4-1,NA,CASSQEGGRPYNSPLHF,TGCGCCAGCAGCCAAGAGGGAGGGAGGCCCTATAATTCACCCCTCCACTTT
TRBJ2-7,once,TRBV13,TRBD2,CASSPPSSGGAGEQYF,TGTGCCAGCAGCCCCCCTTCTAGCGGGGGGGCGGGCGAGCAGTACTTC
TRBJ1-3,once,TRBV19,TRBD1,CASSGGYGNTIYF,TGTGCCAGCTCAGGGGGCTACGGAAACACCATATATTTT
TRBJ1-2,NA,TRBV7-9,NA,CASSLVGSGYGYTF,TGTGCCAGCAGCTTAGTTGGCAGCGGCTATGGCTACACCTTC
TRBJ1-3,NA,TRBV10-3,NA,CAISESNRVGNTIYF,TGTGCCATCAGTGAGTCGAACAGGGTCGGAAACACCATATATTTT
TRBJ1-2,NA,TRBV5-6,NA,CASSSTGTIYGYTF,TGTGCCAGCTCGTCGACCGGGACAATCTATGGCTACACCTTC
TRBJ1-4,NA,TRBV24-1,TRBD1,CATSDSGGNEKLFF,TGTGCCACCAGTGATTCAGGGGGCAACGAAAAACTGTTTTTT
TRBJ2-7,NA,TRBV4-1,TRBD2,CASSQVPLVAGGKYEQYF,TGCGCCAGCAGCCAAGTCCCGTTGGTAGCGGGGGGTAAGTACGAGCAGTACTTC
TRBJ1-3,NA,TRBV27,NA,CASSLQGGSGNTIYF,TGTGCCAGCAGTTTGCAGGGTGGCTCTGGAAACACCATATATTTT
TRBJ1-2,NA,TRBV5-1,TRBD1,CASSLLTPGTGLSYGYTF,TGCGCCAGCAGCTTGCTAACGCCCGGGACAGGATTATCCTATGGCTACACCTTC
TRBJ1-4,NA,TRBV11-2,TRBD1,CASSLDLSGGVRDEKLFF,TGTGCCAGCAGCTTAGATCTGTCAGGGGGCGTCCGCGATGAAAAACTGTTTTTT
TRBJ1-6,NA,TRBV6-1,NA,CASSGEGYSSYNSPLHF,TGTGCCAGCAGTGGGGAGGGGTATAGCTCCTATAATTCACCCCTCCACTTT
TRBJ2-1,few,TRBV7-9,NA,CASSLTGNEQFF,TGTGCCAGCAGCTTAACAGGGAATGAGCAGTTCTTC
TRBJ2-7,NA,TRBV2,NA,CASRTAPYEQYF,TGTGCCAGCAGGACAGCCCCCTACGAGCAGTACTTC
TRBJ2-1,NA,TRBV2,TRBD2,CASSETSGDVSSYNEQFF,TGTGCCAGCAGTGAAACTAGCGGGGACGTGAGCTCCTACAATGAGCAGTTCTTC
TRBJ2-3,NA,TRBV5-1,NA,CASSLDAGPRDTQYF,TGCGCCAGCAGCCTCGACGCGGGCCCTAGGGATACGCAGTATTTT
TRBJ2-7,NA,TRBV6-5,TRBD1,CASSPQDRSFYEQYF,TGTGCCAGCAGTCCCCAGGACAGGTCCTTTTACGAGCAGTACTTC
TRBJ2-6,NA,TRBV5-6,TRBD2,CASSLVAGGGGANVLTF,TGTGCCAGCAGCTTGGTTGCGGGGGGAGGTGGGGCCAACGTCCTGACTTTC
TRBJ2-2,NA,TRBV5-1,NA,CASSPLITGNTGELFF,TGCGCCAGCAGCCCATTGATAACAGGGAACACCGGGGAGCTGTTTTTT